This T cell receptor beta chain comes out of a study of T cell responses to AZD1222 COVID-19 vaccine. Of note for this clone: Its antigen is undetermined.

Profiling relied on immunoSEQ multiplex PCR, and the TCRdb table lists in-frame clones only, not all of them. The sample shows more than 45,000 clones, roughly 84% of them seen only once. Study-wide findings and caveats: The donor group comprised mostly white British people and more females; the analysis possibly underestimated clonal diversity. The study found Spike-specific TCR breadth and depth rose after two AZD1222 doses. The number of AZD1222 recipients seropositive at baseline was only five or six.

The sequence came from an adult in good health. The specimen was peripheral blood, collected on day 0 of AZD1222 vaccination.

CDR3 DNA: TGTGCCAGCAGTTTAATCAGGGGCAATCAGCCCCAGCATTTT. This translates into CASSLIRGNQPQHF. The chain carries TRBV28 and TRBJ1-5, with D tentatively TRBD1 (5 bases). Trimming took 2 bases from V and 2 from J, leaving 7 bases between them. From germline, CDR1 is MDHEN and CDR2 SYDVKM. CDR3 length: 14 residues.